This T cell receptor beta chain was found in a study of OX40 agonist ivuxolimab in advanced cancers. Regarding the study in general: Ivuxolimab was an agonistic, fully human IgG2 monoclonal antibody directed against OX40 (CD134), a costimulatory receptor. Partial responses occurred in three dose-escalation patients: two with cutaneous melanoma and one with hepatocellular carcinoma. In the dose-escalation cohort, more than 75% of patients were male, and the mean age was roughly 60 years, with a range of roughly 23 to 85. Of the approximately 54 dose-escalation patients, hepatocellular carcinoma was present in some 19, melanoma in roughly 15, renal cell carcinoma in 9 and head and neck cancer in 9. The paper covers the monotherapy dose-escalation part of the phase I ivuxolimab trial, which included N of about 56 patients. The point of sequencing TCRbeta in the periphery was to test whether ivuxolimab changed TCR sequence diversity and drove clonal T-cell expansion. Prior anti-PD-1, anti-PD-L1 or anti-CTLA-4 therapy was permitted, and 30% to 50% of dose-escalation patients had received checkpoint inhibitors. Intravenous ivuxolimab was administered to patients every 2 weeks at six dose levels: 0.01, 0.1, 0.3, 1.5, 3 and 10 mg/kg.

Broad study findings and their caveats: After ivuxolimab, more expanded clones were found on average in CD8+ T cells than in CD4+ T cells. At doses of 0.1 to 3.0 mg/kg, clonal expansion of both CD4+ and CD8+ blood T cells was observed from baseline to week 6. Low levels of normalized T-cell clonal expansion were also shown by some nonresponding patients. The antigen specificity of the clonally expanded peripheral T cells was not determined. Partial responders in the 0.1-3.0 mg/kg groups had among the lowest normalized peripheral clonal expansion, especially among CD8+ T cells.

A note on this clone: It lacks a known antigen. There are no base qualities to consult, and no much larger clone falls within one base.

Genomic DNA was extracted from sorted cells for sequencing of the TCRbeta CDR3 region. TCRbeta CDR3 regions were sequenced using the immunoSEQ Assay. This is the immuneACCESS table as TCRdb keeps it, with only in-frame sequences that have V and J called. A part of the clones is gone; compared with another copy, unresolved V genes explain less than half, and the rest is unexplained. This sample gives tens of thousands of clones in total; more than 80% of them show up just once. 11% of the sample lies in the top ten. Counted from cysteine to phenylalanine, this CDR3 has 14 amino acids. The read is trimmed to its CDR3 DNA, 42 bases read in frame from base 1. V has 8 bases trimmed and J has 3 bases trimmed; junction bases matching no gene number 8. The germline V gene encodes CDR1 MNHEY and CDR2 SMNVEV (reference sequence). The trial excluded patients who had a history of autoimmune disease or who were on systemic immunosuppression. Peripheral blood for TCR sequencing was collected from all dose cohorts at baseline, on cycle 4 day 1, and on cycle 7 day 1. Samples came from an open-label, multicenter, first-in-human phase I dose-escalation trial of ivuxolimab. Adults with locally advanced or metastatic melanoma, renal cell carcinoma, hepatocellular carcinoma or head and neck squamous cell carcinoma were enrolled in the trial. Before TCR sequencing, CD4+ T cells and CD8+ T cells were sorted from peripheral blood as separate populations.

This receptor was obtained from an adult with an advanced solid tumor such as melanoma, head and neck, liver or kidney cancer. The receptor chain draws on TRBV27 and TRBJ2-3; 7 central bases correspond to TRBD1. The material was CD4+ or CD8+ T cells sorted from blood, obtained in a trial of the OX40 agonist ivuxolimab. The DNA is as follows: TGTGCCAGCGGAAGACAGGGTAGGACAGATACGCAGTATTTT. Its protein is CASGRQGRTDTQYF.